Following are 27 T cell receptor beta chains from one sample sequenced in a study of T cell changes during pregnancy in multiple sclerosis (dated by TCRdb to the late 2010s). The library was prepared using the immunoSEQ multiplex PCR assay. Entries here come from immuneACCESS through TCRdb and include only in-frame sequences with V and J called. Some clones fail to appear in such tables; in the studies checked, an unresolved V gene covers under half of the shortfall, and the cause of the remainder is unknown. Present in this sample are about 84,000 clones, over 90% of which were seen just once. The leading ten clones occupy more than 2% of the sample. Material: peripheral blood, obtained in the third trimester of pregnancy. These receptors were collected from a female donor with multiple sclerosis, enrolled in a pregnancy study.

The chain has TRBV7-2 and TRBJ1-1; the D is unclear. CDR1 is SGHTA and CDR2 is FQGNSA in the germline V gene. Trimming removed 5 bases at V and 2 bases at J, with 21 bases between. This CDR3 contains 17 residues. The CDR3 here is CASSALWSGTDNTEAFF. The CDR3 DNA sequence: TGTGCCAGCAGCGCGTTGTGGTCCGGCACAGATAACACTGAAGCTTTCTTT.

V usage is TRBV19 and J usage is TRBJ1-6, with TRBD1 matching over 8 bases. Germline V gene data show CDR1 as LNHDA and CDR2 as SQIVND (reference sequence). The CDR3 consists of 15 residues. J was trimmed by 6 bases and V by 6 bases; bases with no gene match: 7. CDR3 bases: TGTGCCAGTAGAACCGGACAGGGACCTAATTCACCCCTCCACTTT. The encoded protein is CASRTGQGPNSPLHF.

In the case of this clone: Mismatch with germline at one junction end may stem from a read error. The V gene is TRBV13, the J gene TRBJ2-1; D unclear. Germline V gene data show CDR1 as PRHDT and CDR2 as FYEKMQ (reference sequence). This CDR3 contains 11 residues. CDR3 region: CASSLGLIRVF. DNA of the CDR3: TGTGCCAGCAGCTTAGGCCTTATTCGGGTCTTC.

The chain recombines TRBV27 with TRBJ1-3, with a weak D call TRBD1 (5 bases). CDR3 length: 15 residues. CDR1 MNHEY and CDR2 SMNVEV come from the germline V gene (reference sequence). The V end lost 4 bases, the J end lost 5 bases, and 15 bases lay between the germline ends. The CDR3 DNA is TGTGCCAGCAGTTCAGGCCCCCCAGGGAGAAACACCATATATTTT. Residues: CASSSGPPGRNTIYF.

This chain joins TRBV19 and TRBJ1-5, with D possibly TRBD1 on 5 matching bases. CDR1 and CDR2 (germline): LNHDA, SQIVND (reference sequence). The V end lost 6 bases, the J end lost 0 bases, and 12 bases lay between the germline ends. This CDR3 region has 15 residues. The CDR3 sequence: CASRTQGNSNQPQHF. CDR3 DNA sequence: TGTGCCAGTAGGACCCAGGGTAATAGCAATCAGCCCCAGCATTTT.

This sequence joins TRBV5-4 and TRBJ2-2, with 7 nucleotides matching TRBD2. The CDR3 spans 15 residues. Germline V gene data show CDR1 as SGHNT and CDR2 as YYREEE (reference sequence). With V trimmed by 2 bases and J by 7 bases, 8 bases remained unmatched. The CDR3 sequence is CASSLGGGKSGELFF. CDR3 nucleotides: TGTGCCAGCAGCTTAGGCGGGGGAAAGAGCGGGGAGCTGTTTTTT. Combining the CDR3 with reference TRBV5-4 and TRBJ2-2 gives the whole variable domain ETGVTQSPTHLIKTRGQQVTLRCSSQSGHNTVSWYQQALGQGPQFIFQYYREEENGRGNFPPRFSGLQFPNYSSELNVNALELDDSALYLCASSLGGGKSGELFFGEGSRLTVL.

The chain couples TRBV5-1 to TRBJ2-5; D unresolved. Germline V gene sequence: CDR1 SGHRS, CDR2 YFSETQ. Trimming left V 3 bases short and J 1 base short, with 4 bases between. The CDR3 loop spans 12 amino acids. The CDR3 DNA reads as TGCGCCAGCAGCTCCCGCCAAGAGACCCAGTACTTC. Protein: CASSSRQETQYF. Filled out from reference TRBV5-1 and TRBJ2-5, the complete variable domain reads KAGVTQTPRYLIKTRGQQVTLSCSPISGHRSVSWYQQTPGQGLQFLFEYFSETQRNKGNFPGRFSGRQFSNSRSEMNVSTLELGDSALYLCASSSRQETQYFGPGTRLLVL.

The table lists this clone with a count of one. The J gene is TRBJ1-1, the V gene TRBV10-3; 7 nucleotides agree with TRBD1. The CDR3 is 14 amino acids. The germline CDR1 and CDR2 sequences are ENHRY and SYGVKD. The ends lost 4 bases at V and 5 bases at J; junction bases unmatched: 7. The CDR3 is CAISALTGNTEAFF. In DNA form, the CDR3 reads TGTGCCATCAGTGCTTTGACAGGGAATACTGAAGCTTTCTTT.

The J gene is TRBJ1-5, the V gene TRBV7-2; no clear D. CDR3 length: 14 amino acids. Between the trimmed V and J ends, which lost 3 bases and 0 bases, there was a span of 6 bases. From germline, CDR1 is SGHTA and CDR2 FQGNSA. CDR3 region: CASSLSVSNQPQHF. In DNA, the CDR3 is TGTGCCAGCAGCTTGTCGGTTAGCAATCAGCCCCAGCATTTT.

The genes are TRBV5-6 and TRBJ2-7; TRBD2 matches at 9 bases. The CDR3 contains 14 residues. The V and J ends lost 2 bases and 5 bases, in that order; junction bases with no gene match: 5. The germline gives CDR1 SGHDT, CDR2 YYEEEE. The CDR3 coding sequence is TGTGCCAGCAGCTTTAGCGGGGGACCCCACGAGCAGTACTTC. It encodes CASSFSGGPHEQYF.

This chain connects TRBV4-1 to TRBJ1-1; D gene uncertain. Between the trimmed V and J ends, which lost 2 bases and 5 bases, there was a span of 21 bases. CDR1 is MGHRA, CDR2 YSYEKL, per germline. This CDR3 spans 17 amino acids. CDR3 DNA sequence: TGCGCCAGCAGCCAAATCGACCTGGGTTTTGTCGGGACTGAAGCTTTCTTT. This translates into CASSQIDLGFVGTEAFF.

DNA for the CDR3: TGTGCCAGCAGTTTAGCCGGGACAACTTACACTGAAGCTTTCTTT. Translating gives CASSLAGTTYTEAFF. The chain recombines TRBV27 with TRBJ1-1; D perhaps matches TRBD1 (6 bases). Germline values: CDR1 MNHEY, CDR2 SMNVEV (reference sequence). This CDR3 spans 15 amino acids. V lost 2 bases and J lost 3, with 13 bases in between.

The chain links TRBV6-4 to TRBJ2-1; 10 bases agree with TRBD2. From germline, CDR1 is MRHNA and CDR2 SNTAGT. The CDR3 runs 15 residues. V dropped 0 bases and J dropped 8; count of bases not matched to a gene: 4. CDR3 protein: CASSDSTSGDDEQFF. CDR3 coding DNA: TGTGCCAGCAGTGACTCTACTAGCGGGGACGATGAGCAGTTCTTC.

This chain links TRBV6-1 with TRBJ1-2; perhaps TRBD1 as D (6 bases). Trimming took off 4 bases at V and 4 bases at J, with 22 bases between the two ends. This CDR3 contains 17 residues. Germline CDR1 is MNHNS and CDR2 is SASEGT. CDR3: CASSASGQSSPPYGYTF. The CDR3 DNA reads as TGTGCCAGCAGTGCCTCCGGACAGTCGTCCCCTCCCTATGGCTACACCTTC.

The chain uses TRBV19 and TRBJ1-2; no clear D. With 3 bases removed from V and 5 bases from J, the gap between germline ends came to 7 bases. This CDR3 is built from 12 residues. Germline loops: CDR1 LNHDA, CDR2 SQIVND (reference sequence). CDR3 protein: CASSIRGYGYTF. Here the CDR3 DNA reads TGTGCCAGTAGTATTCGCGGGTATGGCTACACCTTC.

This chain links TRBV18 with TRBJ2-3, with TRBD1 matching over 9 bases. Trimming took 5 bases from V and 2 from J; bases not matched to a gene: 5. This CDR3 comprises 15 residues. Looked up from germline, CDR1 is KGHSH and CDR2 is LQKENI. The CDR3 DNA sequence: TGTGCCAGCTCAAATACAGGGGGCTACACAGATACGCAGTATTTT. Translating it yields CASSNTGGYTDTQYF.

The chain recombines TRBV7-9 with TRBJ2-7; 7 positions agree with TRBD2. Trimming cost V 3 bases and J 5 bases; bases outside gene matches: 1. This CDR3 has 12 amino acids. Germline V gene data show CDR1 as SEHNR and CDR2 as FQNEAQ (reference sequence). The CDR3 sequence: CASSLAGDEQYF. CDR3 sequence (DNA): TGTGCCAGCAGCTTGGCGGGGGACGAGCAGTACTTC.

The chain links TRBV5-4 to TRBJ2-7, with D perhaps matching TRBD1 (6 bases). The CDR3 is 13 residues long. V was cut by 4 bases and J by 3 bases, with 11 bases left in between. The germline CDR1 and CDR2 sequences are SGHNT and YYREEE (reference sequence). DNA of the CDR3: TGTGCCAGCAGCGAACAGGGAGACTACGAGCAGTACTTC. Translation gives CASSEQGDYEQYF.

The DNA of the CDR3 is TGTGCCAGCAGCCTGGGACTAGCGACAGATACGCAGTATTTT. As protein: CASSLGLATDTQYF. The chain joins TRBV7-2 to TRBJ2-3; the match to TRBD2 covers 10 bases. Germline V gives CDR1 SGHTA, CDR2 FQGNSA. The CDR3 contains 14 residues. V shed 5 bases and J 3 bases; nucleotides not matched to a gene: 2.

The chain has TRBV11-2 and TRBJ1-4; possible D gene TRBD1, 5 bases. Germline V gene sequence: CDR1 SGHAT, CDR2 FQNNGV. CDR3 length equals 13 residues. V lost 7 bases and J 4 bases, leaving 10 bases between the germline ends. CDR3 loop: CASNRGVNEKLFF. The CDR3 DNA reads TGTGCCAGCAATCGGGGGGTTAATGAAAAACTGTTTTTT.

This rearrangement joins TRBV5-6 to TRBJ1-2, with a tentative D call TRBD1 (5 bases). The CDR3 has 14 residues. With 4 bases removed from V and 4 bases from J, the gap between germline ends came to 14 bases. Germline CDR1 SGHDT, CDR2 YYEEEE. CDR3 sequence (DNA): TGTGCCAGCAGCGCAACGACAGCGAGCTATGGCTACACCTTC. It encodes CASSATTASYGYTF. Filled out from reference TRBV5-6 and TRBJ1-2, the complete variable domain reads DAGVTQSPTHLIKTRGQQVTLRCSPKSGHDTVSWYQQALGQGPQFIFQYYEEEERQRGNFPDRFSGHQFPNYSSELNVNALLLGDSALYLCASSATTASYGYTFGSGTRLTVV.

The chain recombines TRBV4-1 with TRBJ2-5, with D tentatively TRBD2 (5 bases). The CDR3 has 15 residues. V was cut by 1 base and J by 1 base, with 10 bases left in between. The germline CDR1 and CDR2 sequences are MGHRA and YSYEKL. CDR3 in DNA: TGCGCCAGCAGCCAAGTTGGAGCGGCCCAAGAGACCCAGTACTTC. Residues: CASSQVGAAQETQYF.

The V gene is TRBV11-2, the J gene TRBJ1-4; perhaps TRBD1 as D (5 bases). The CDR3 spans 12 residues. V lost 0 bases and J lost 15, with 11 bases in between. CDR1 SGHAT and CDR2 FQNNGV come from the germline V gene. CDR3 region: CASSLDQGLVFF. The CDR3 DNA reads TGTGCCAGCAGCTTAGACCAGGGTTTGGTGTTTTTT. The full variable domain, completed using reference TRBV11-2 and TRBJ1-4, is EAGVAQSPRYKIIEKRQSVAFWCNPISGHATLYWYQQILGQGPKLLIQFQNNGVVDDSQLPKDRFSAERLKGVDSTLKIQPAKLEDSAVYLCASSLDQGLVFFGSGTQLSVL.

The chain links TRBV15 to TRBJ1-5; D is uncertain. Trimming left V 0 bases short and J 5 bases short, with 8 bases between. CDR1 is LNHNV, CDR2 YYDKDF, per germline (reference sequence). This CDR3 has 14 residues. The CDR3 nucleotides are TGTGCCACCAGCAGAGATCATCAGGATCAGCCCCAGCATTTT. This translates into CATSRDHQDQPQHF.

Note on this clone: The junction shows a germline mismatch at one end, possibly a read error. The gene calls are TRBV6-5 and TRBJ1-5; D possibly corresponds to TRBD1 (6 bases). This CDR3 region has 14 residues. In germline, CDR1 is MNHEY, CDR2 SVGAGI. The CDR3 DNA is TGTGCCAGCAGTAACAGGGACGCCAATCAGGCCCAGCATTTT. It codes for CASSNRDANQAQHF.

The chain links TRBV29-1 to TRBJ1-2; D not certain. CDR3 length: 13 residues. Trimming cost V 3 bases and J 6 bases, with 14 bases left between them. Germline CDR1 is SQVTM and CDR2 is ANQGSEA. The CDR3 loop reads CSVDWAGTNGYTF. In DNA form, the CDR3 reads TGCAGCGTTGACTGGGCAGGTACGAATGGCTACACCTTC. The variable domain in full, with the rest retrieved from reference TRBV29-1 and TRBJ1-2, is SAVISQKPSRDICQRGTSLTIQCQVDSQVTMMFWYRQQPGQSLTLIATANQGSEATYESGFVIDKFPISRPNLTFSTLTVSNMSPEDSSIYLCSVDWAGTNGYTFGSGTRLTVV.

In its sample, this clone was seen once. The CDR3 DNA follows: TGTGCCTGGAGTGTGGGCTACACAGATACGCAGTATTTT. Protein product: CAWSVGYTDTQYF. The V gene is TRBV30, the J gene TRBJ2-3; D is ambiguous. CDR1 is GTSNPN and CDR2 is SVGIG in the germline V gene (reference sequence). The V end was cut by 0 bases, the J end by 2 bases, with 6 bases between. This CDR3 is built from 13 residues.